One and the same sample provided the 26 T cell receptor beta chains below, sequenced in a study of cytomegalovirus exposure and HLA in healthy donors. PCR primers comprised 60 Vbeta and 13 Jbeta primers. The assay was immunoSEQ multiplex PCR, and TCRdb's table has in-frame clones only and misses some. The sample includes 200,000 to 250,000 clones, 65% to 75% of them seen just once. Source material: PBMCs. Every receptor here comes from a woman between 25 and 40 years old in good health and CMV-seronegative.

The chain employs TRBV7-9 and TRBJ2-1; possibly TRBD1 for D (5 bases). The CDR3 length is 14 residues. Deletions cut 1 base from V and 6 bases from J, with 10 bases between. The germline V gene encodes CDR1 SEHNR and CDR2 FQNEAQ (reference sequence). CDR3 DNA: TGTGCCAGCAGCTTAGACTGGCAGGGCAATGAGCAGTTCTTC. Translated: CASSLDWQGNEQFF.

This clone was picked up a small number of times. This chain uses TRBV6-6 with TRBJ2-3; TRBD2 matches 8 bases. Germline CDR1 and CDR2: MNHNY and SVGAGI (reference sequence). This CDR3 spans 15 amino acids. After removal of 4 bases from V and 3 bases from J, the junction contained 6 bases not matched to a gene. CDR3: CASSSGTRSTDTQYF. In nucleotides, the CDR3 is TGTGCCAGCAGTTCCGGGACTAGATCTACAGATACGCAGTATTTT.

The gene calls are TRBV7-2 and TRBJ2-2; perhaps TRBD1 as D (5 bases). The CDR3 is made up of 19 amino acids. V gave up 5 bases and J gave up 0 bases, with 22 bases separating them. The germline V gene has CDR1 SGHTA and CDR2 FQGNSA. CDR3 protein: CASSPTRQTFSSNTGELFF. In DNA form, the CDR3 reads TGTGCCAGCAGCCCGACGCGACAGACGTTCTCCTCGAACACCGGGGAGCTGTTTTTT.

The chain links TRBV7-9 to TRBJ1-2; D remains unclear. The germline V gene has CDR1 SEHNR and CDR2 FQNEAQ (reference sequence). The CDR3 length is 14 residues. V was shortened by 5 bases and J by 1 base, with 11 bases between the two germline ends. DNA for the CDR3: TGTGCCAGCAGCAAAGAACTGCTTAACTATGGCTACACCTTC. Amino acids: CASSKELLNYGYTF. The full variable domain, in which reference TRBV7-9 and TRBJ1-2 provide the parts outside the CDR3, is DTGVSQNPRHKITKRGQNVTFRCDPISEHNRLYWYRQTLGQGPEFLTYFQNEAQLEKSRLLSDRFSAERPKGSFSTLEIQRTEQGDSAMYLCASSKELLNYGYTFGSGTRLTVV.

Only one count was recorded for this clone. This same CDR3 is encoded by further DNA sequences in the sample. J is TRBJ1-1 and V is TRBV4-1; maybe TRBD1 (5 bases). The V end was cut by 4 bases, the J end by 5 bases, with 17 bases between. CDR1 is MGHRA, CDR2 YSYEKL, per germline. This CDR3 is built from 15 residues. In DNA form, the CDR3 reads TGCGCCAGCAGCCTAATGGGCGGGGAGGGGACTGAAGCTTTCTTT. It is translated as CASSLMGGEGTEAFF.

The chain employs TRBV27 and TRBJ1-5; D gene unclear. This CDR3 has 15 residues. V was pared by 3 bases and J by 0 bases, with 9 bases between. Germline loops: CDR1 MNHEY, CDR2 SMNVEV (reference sequence). The DNA of the CDR3 is TGTGCCAGCAGTTTTAGAGGTTATAGCAATCAGCCCCAGCATTTT. Residues: CASSFRGYSNQPQHF.

This chain uses TRBV27 with TRBJ1-1; D may be TRBD1 (5 bases). Trimming removed 4 bases from V and 2 bases from J, with 8 bases in between. This CDR3 has 13 residues. Per germline, CDR1 MNHEY and CDR2 SMNVEV (reference sequence). The CDR3 nucleotides read TGTGCCAGCAGTTCGACAGCCAACACTGAAGCTTTCTTT. Its protein is CASSSTANTEAFF.

This chain joins TRBV5-5 and TRBJ1-2; no clear D gene. Germline V gives CDR1 SGHKS, CDR2 YYEKEE (reference sequence). The CDR3 extends over 13 amino acids. Trimming removed 6 bases at V and 2 bases at J, with 11 bases between. The CDR3 loop is CASNPPGNYGYTF. In nucleotides, the CDR3 is TGTGCCAGCAACCCCCCGGGAAACTATGGCTACACCTTC.

The V and J genes are TRBV4-2 and TRBJ2-7; 9 bases match TRBD2. The CDR3 has 17 amino acids. The ends lost 1 base at V and 2 bases at J; junction bases unmatched: 9. Germline V gene data show CDR1 as LGHNA and CDR2 as YNFKEQ. The CDR3 DNA is TGTGCCAGCAGCCAAGTAGGGTTTGCGGGGGGGGCCTACGAGCAGTACTTC. It is translated as CASSQVGFAGGAYEQYF.

As DNA, the CDR3 is TGCGCCAGCAGCTTGGCTAGCGGGGACCCCTACGAGCAGTACTTC. Residues: CASSLASGDPYEQYF. The chain couples TRBV5-1 to TRBJ2-7, with TRBD2 identical over 9 bases. The germline V gene has CDR1 SGHRS and CDR2 YFSETQ. V shed 0 bases, J shed 2 bases, and the junction held 3 bases outside the gene matches. There are 15 residues in the CDR3.

The rearrangement joins TRBV4-2 to TRBJ2-1; 10 nucleotides align to TRBD2. The CDR3 consists of 18 residues. The germline CDR1 and CDR2 sequences are LGHNA and YNFKEQ. V lost 1 base, J lost 6 bases, and 12 bases stayed unmatched. The CDR3 nucleotides read TGTGCCAGCAGCCAAGGGGTGAGGTGGAGCGGGGGGGCCAATGAGCAGTTCTTC. Protein product: CASSQGVRWSGGANEQFF.

The gene calls are TRBV10-1 and TRBJ1-1, with 11 bases lining up with TRBD1. V was pared by 2 bases and J by 4 bases, with 6 bases of the junction left unmatched. CDR1 and CDR2 (germline): WNHNN, SYGVQD (reference sequence). This CDR3 has 16 residues. The DNA for the CDR3 is TGCGCCAGCAGTGAGGGAAGGGACAGGGGGGTCACTGAAGCTTTCTTT. Translation gives CASSEGRDRGVTEAFF.

The table lists this clone with a few counts. V and J are TRBV14 and TRBJ2-5, with D unresolved. V shed 5 bases and J shed 9 bases, with 16 bases lying between them. This CDR3 is built from 13 residues. Germline V gives CDR1 SGHDN, CDR2 FVKESK. The CDR3 DNA sequence: TGTGCCAGCAGCGAAGCGAGTTATGAGGCCCAGTACTTC. This codes for CASSEASYEAQYF.

This clone was seen just once. This chain's CDR3 is CASSHRGRKNEKLFF. Written as DNA, the CDR3 is TGTGCCAGCAGCCACAGGGGAAGGAAAAATGAAAAACTGTTTTTT. The genes are TRBV6-6 and TRBJ1-4, with 7 bases matching TRBD1. CDR1 and CDR2 from the germline V gene are MNHNY and SVGAGI (reference sequence). V was pared by 6 bases and J by 5 bases, with 9 bases of the junction left unmatched. This CDR3 is 15 amino acids long.

The chain recombines TRBV29-1 with TRBJ1-2, with D perhaps matching TRBD1 (5 bases). Trimming removed 5 bases at V and 3 bases at J, with 13 bases between. Germline assignment: CDR1 SQVTM and CDR2 ANQGSEA. The CDR3 spans 13 residues. The chain's CDR3 is CSVLGGVDYGYTF. DNA of the CDR3: TGCAGCGTTTTGGGGGGGGTCGACTATGGCTACACCTTC. Full variable domain (outside the CDR3, taken from reference TRBV29-1 and TRBJ1-2): SAVISQKPSRDICQRGTSLTIQCQVDSQVTMMFWYRQQPGQSLTLIATANQGSEATYESGFVIDKFPISRPNLTFSTLTVSNMSPEDSSIYLCSVLGGVDYGYTFGSGTRLTVV.

The chain links TRBV19 to TRBJ1-1; tentative D call: TRBD1 (6 bases). The CDR3 covers 16 residues. V gave up 3 bases and J gave up 0 bases, with 14 bases separating them. CDR1 LNHDA and CDR2 SQIVND come from the germline V gene (reference sequence). The CDR3 coding sequence is TGTGCCAGTAGTATCCAGGGGTCTTATATGAACACTGAAGCTTTCTTT. Protein sequence: CASSIQGSYMNTEAFF.

The chain links TRBV13 to TRBJ2-1, with a tentative D call TRBD2 (6 bases). This CDR3 has 17 residues. Germline CDR1 PRHDT, CDR2 FYEKMQ (reference sequence). V was pared by 0 bases and J by 2 bases, with 14 bases between. The chain's CDR3 is CASSLGLAGLPYNEQFF. CDR3 bases: TGTGCCAGCAGCTTAGGCCTTGCGGGACTCCCCTACAATGAGCAGTTCTTC.

The J gene is TRBJ1-1, the V gene TRBV6-5; D is ambiguous. The CDR3 length is 15 residues. Germline values: CDR1 MNHEY, CDR2 SVGAGI. Trimming pared 1 base from V and 1 base from J, leaving 10 bases between. The CDR3 DNA follows: TGTGCCAGCAGTTACTTCGCAGGTGGGAACACTGAAGCTTTCTTT. Its translation: CASSYFAGGNTEAFF.

The CDR3 reads CASRPGQGGSGELFF. CDR3 sequence (DNA): TGTGCCAGCAGACCGGGACAGGGCGGGTCCGGGGAGCTGTTTTTT. This chain uses TRBV6-1 with TRBJ2-2; TRBD1 matches 9 bases. CDR1 and CDR2 (germline): MNHNS, SASEGT. The ends lost 6 bases at V and 6 bases at J; junction bases unmatched: 8. The CDR3 is 15 amino acids.

This chain connects TRBV27 to TRBJ1-6; D remains unclear. Germline V lookup: CDR1 MNHEY, CDR2 SMNVEV (reference sequence). The CDR3 length is 16 residues. V dropped 6 bases and J dropped 6 bases, with 18 bases sitting between them. CDR3 region: CASSLTRPTVNSPLHF. DNA for the CDR3: TGTGCCAGCAGCCTGACAAGGCCAACCGTTAATTCACCCCTCCACTTT.

The rearrangement joins TRBV7-9 to TRBJ2-1; TRBD2 matches 8 bases. With V trimmed by 2 bases and J by 4 bases, 4 bases remained unmatched. Germline CDR1 and CDR2: SEHNR and FQNEAQ (reference sequence). The CDR3 length is 15 residues. The CDR3 DNA sequence: TGTGCCAGCAGCTTAATAGCGGGGTCTTACAATGAGCAGTTCTTC. This translates into CASSLIAGSYNEQFF.

Details on this clone: At one end the junction does not follow the germline gene, possibly because of a read error. The rearrangement uses TRBV7-9 and TRBJ1-5; perhaps TRBD1 as D (6 bases). Per the germline V gene, CDR1 is SEHNR and CDR2 is FQNEAQ (reference sequence). This CDR3 region has 13 residues. The CDR3 sequence: CSSQRTVGQPQHF. The CDR3 DNA is TGTTCCAGCCAGCGGACAGTAGGTCAGCCCCAGCATTTT.

J is TRBJ1-1 and V is TRBV6-6, with TRBD1 identical over 9 bases. CDR1 and CDR2 from the germline V gene are MNHNY and SVGAGI (reference sequence). The CDR3 has 14 residues. The J segment lost 4 bases and the V segment lost 8 bases, leaving 8 bases of the junction unmatched. The DNA of the CDR3 is TGTGCCAGCGGGCGGACAGGGGTGAGCACTGAAGCTTTCTTT. Translated: CASGRTGVSTEAFF.

The chain is built from TRBV11-2 and TRBJ1-5; no firm D call. V lost 4 bases and J lost 15, with 19 bases in between. CDR3 size: 13 residues. Germline CDR1 is SGHAT and CDR2 is FQNNGV. CDR3 coding DNA: TGTGCCAGCAGCTCCTCGACTTGGCTGCGTCCGCATTTT. Translating it yields CASSSSTWLRPHF.

The chain carries TRBV2 and TRBJ2-7, with TRBD1 as a possible D gene (5 bases). Germline V CDR1 and CDR2: SNHLY, FYNNEI. Trimming pared 7 bases from V and 4 bases from J, leaving 11 bases between. CDR3 length: 12 amino acids. CDR3 sequence (DNA): TGTGCCAGCACGCAGGGCGGATACGAGCAGTACTTC. As protein: CASTQGGYEQYF.

The gene calls are TRBV6-5 and TRBJ2-2, with 9 positions matching TRBD2. In germline, CDR1 is MNHEY, CDR2 SVGAGI. The CDR3 loop spans 16 amino acids. Trimming cost V 2 bases and J 7 bases; bases outside gene matches: 8. The CDR3 region has the DNA TGTGCCAGCAGTTACGAGAGGCTAGCGGGGATCGGGGAGCTGTTTTTT. This encodes CASSYERLAGIGELFF.